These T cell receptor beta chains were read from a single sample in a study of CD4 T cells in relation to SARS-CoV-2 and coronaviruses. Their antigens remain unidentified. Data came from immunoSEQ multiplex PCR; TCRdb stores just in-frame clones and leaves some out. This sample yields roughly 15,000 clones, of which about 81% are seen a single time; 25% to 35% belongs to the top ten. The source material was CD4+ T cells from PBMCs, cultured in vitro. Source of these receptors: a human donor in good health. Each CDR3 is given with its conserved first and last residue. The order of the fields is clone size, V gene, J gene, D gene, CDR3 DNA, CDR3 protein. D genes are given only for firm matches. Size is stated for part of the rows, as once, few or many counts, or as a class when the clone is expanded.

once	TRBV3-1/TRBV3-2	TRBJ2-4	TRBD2	TGTGCCAGCAGCCAAGATAATAGCGGGGAGCGAAACATTCAGTACTTC	CASSQDNSGERNIQYF
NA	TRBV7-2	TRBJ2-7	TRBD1	TGTGCCAGCAGCCAGACCGGGACAGGGGCCTACGAGCAGTACTTC	CASSQTGTGAYEQYF
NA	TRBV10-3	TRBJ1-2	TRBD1	TGTGCCATCACTGACGGACAGGGCCCGTATGGCTACACCTTC	CAITDGQGPYGYTF
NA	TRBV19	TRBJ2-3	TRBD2	TGTGCCAGTAGTTCCGGACTAGCGGGGTTTAGCACAGATACGCAGTATTTT	CASSSGLAGFSTDTQYF
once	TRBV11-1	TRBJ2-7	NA	TGTGCCAGCAGCTCACAACAGGGCTACGAGCAGTACTTC	CASSSQQGYEQYF
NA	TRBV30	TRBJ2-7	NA	TGTGCCTGGAGTGCCTACAGGGACGAGCAGTACTTC	CAWSAYRDEQYF
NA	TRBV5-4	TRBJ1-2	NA	TGTGCCAGCAGCTTGATGGGGCCCTATGGCTACACCTTC	CASSLMGPYGYTF
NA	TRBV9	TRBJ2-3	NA	TGTGCCAGCAGCGGACAAGGACTAGGACAGATCGATACGCAGTATTTT	CASSGQGLGQIDTQYF
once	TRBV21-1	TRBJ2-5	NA	TGTGCCAGCAGCAAATTAATGACAGGGGTAGGAGAGACCCAGTACTTC	CASSKLMTGVGETQYF
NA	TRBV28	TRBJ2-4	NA	TGTGCCAGCAGTTTTACGGGGCTAGCCAAAAACATTCAGTACTTC	CASSFTGLAKNIQYF
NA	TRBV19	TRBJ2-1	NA	TGTGCCAGTAGTATAGCGGCGGGTGATTACAATGAGCAGTTCTTC	CASSIAAGDYNEQFF
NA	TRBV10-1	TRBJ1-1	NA	TGCGCCAGCAGTGATTCTCCGACGACTGAAGCTTTCTTT	CASSDSPTTEAFF
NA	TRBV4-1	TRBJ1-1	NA	TGCGCCAGCAGCCCTCAGGGCAGGGCGGAGAACACTGAAGCTTTCTTT	CASSPQGRAENTEAFF
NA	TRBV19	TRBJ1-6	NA	TGTGCCAGTAGTAGCGGGAGCTCCTATAATTCACCCCTCCACTTT	CASSSGSSYNSPLHF
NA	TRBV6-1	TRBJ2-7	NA	TGTGCCAGCAGTGAAGTCGGGTTCGAGCAGTACTTC	CASSEVGFEQYF
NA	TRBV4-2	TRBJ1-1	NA	TGTGCCAGCAGCCAATTTGGGAACACTGAAGCTTTCTTT	CASSQFGNTEAFF
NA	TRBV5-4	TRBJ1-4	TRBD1	TGTGCCAGCAGTCGGACAGGGCTCGAGGGAGAAAAACTGTTTTTT	CASSRTGLEGEKLFF
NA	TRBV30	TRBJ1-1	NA	TGTGCCTGGAGTAACTCCGGGAACACTGAAGCTTTCTTT	CAWSNSGNTEAFF
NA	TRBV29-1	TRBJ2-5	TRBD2	TGCAGCGTCCTTACTAGCGCGGGGGGGGCCCAGTACTTC	CSVLTSAGGAQYF
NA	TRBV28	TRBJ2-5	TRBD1	TGTGCCAGCTTTAGACAGGGGGGCGAGACCCAGTACTTC	CASFRQGGETQYF
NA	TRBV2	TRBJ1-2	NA	TGTGCCAGCAGTGAGGGCAGGAAATTCTATGGCTACACCTTC	CASSEGRKFYGYTF
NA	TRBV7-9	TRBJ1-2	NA	TGTGCCAGCAGCTTATCCCCCGGGGAGACGTATGGCTACACCTTC	CASSLSPGETYGYTF
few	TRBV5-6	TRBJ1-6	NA	TGTGCCAGCAGCTTTGACAGGTTTAATTCACCCCTCCACTTT	CASSFDRFNSPLHF
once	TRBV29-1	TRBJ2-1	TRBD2	TGCAGCGTGGTGGAGCGGGGCGTCTCCTACAATGAGCAGTTCTTC	CSVVERGVSYNEQFF
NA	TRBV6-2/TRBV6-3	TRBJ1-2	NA	TGTGCCAGCAGTTTTGGACAGCGTAACTATGGCTACACCTTC	CASSFGQRNYGYTF
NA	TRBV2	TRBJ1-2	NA	TGTGCCAGCAGTGAAGCGGGGTGGTTCTATGGCTACACCTTC	CASSEAGWFYGYTF
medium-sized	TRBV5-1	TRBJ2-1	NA	TGCGCCAGCAGCGCGGCCCTCGGATACAATGAGCAGTTCTTC	CASSAALGYNEQFF
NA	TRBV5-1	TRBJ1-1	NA	TGCGCCAGCAGCTTCGGGGCGGCGCGGAACACTGAAGCTTTCTTT	CASSFGAARNTEAFF
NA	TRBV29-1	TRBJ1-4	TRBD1	TGCAGCGTTCGACAGGGGGGAAGGGAAAAACTGTTTTTT	CSVRQGGREKLFF
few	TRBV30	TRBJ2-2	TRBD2	TGTGCCTGCCAGGGAGGGGCTTTTCGGGGCGCGAACACCGGGGAGCTGTTTTTT	CACQGGAFRGANTGELFF
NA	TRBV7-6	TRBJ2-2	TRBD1	TGTGCCAGCATCCCCCTGGGGGGACAGGGAAACACCGGGGAGCTGTTTTTT	CASIPLGGQGNTGELFF
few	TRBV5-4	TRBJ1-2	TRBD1	TGTGCCAGCAGCCCGGGACAGGGGTCGGGCTATGGCTACACCTTC	CASSPGQGSGYGYTF
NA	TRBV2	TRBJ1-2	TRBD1	TGTGCCAGCAATTGGGGGACAGGGCTCTATGGCTACACCTTC	CASNWGTGLYGYTF
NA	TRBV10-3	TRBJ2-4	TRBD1	TGTGCCATCAGTGAGTCTTTTTGGGACAGCAAAAACATTCAGTACTTC	CAISESFWDSKNIQYF
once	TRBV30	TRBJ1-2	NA	TGTGCCTGGAGCGTACAGGGTTTCGGAATCTATGGCTACACCTTC	CAWSVQGFGIYGYTF
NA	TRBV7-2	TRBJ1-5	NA	TGTGCCAGCAGCCTGGGGGAGGGGTCCCAGCATTTT	CASSLGEGSQHF
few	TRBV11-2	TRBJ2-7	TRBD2	TGTGCCAGCAGCATCGGGACTAGCGGGAGGACCTACGAGCAGTACTTC	CASSIGTSGRTYEQYF
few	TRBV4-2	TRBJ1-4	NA	TGTGCCAGCAGCCAAGATGGCGGGACTGAAAAACTGTTTTTT	CASSQDGGTEKLFF
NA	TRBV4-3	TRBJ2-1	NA	TGCGCCAGCAGCCAAGACCTTGCGACTGGCTACAATGAGCAGTTCTTC	CASSQDLATGYNEQFF
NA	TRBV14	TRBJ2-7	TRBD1	TGTGCCAGCAGCCACCGATTTCTACCGGGACAGCCCTACGAGCAGTACTTC	CASSHRFLPGQPYEQYF
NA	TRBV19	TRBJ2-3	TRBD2	TGTGCCAGTAGTAAGGGACTAGCCACAGATACGCAGTATTTT	CASSKGLATDTQYF
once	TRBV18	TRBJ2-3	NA	TGTGCCAGCTCACCGTGGGGAGGTGGGGCAGATACGCAGTATTTT	CASSPWGGGADTQYF
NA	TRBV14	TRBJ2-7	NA	TGTGCCAGCAGCCACCTAGCGCGGCACGAGCAGTACTTC	CASSHLARHEQYF
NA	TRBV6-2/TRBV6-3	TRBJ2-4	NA	TGTGCCAGCAGCTTGGGTGGGGATATAGCGGTAGCCAAAAACATTCAGTACTTC	CASSLGGDIAVAKNIQYF
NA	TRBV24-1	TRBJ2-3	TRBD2	TGTGCCACCAGTGAGTTAGCGGGAGGAACAGATACGCAGTATTTT	CATSELAGGTDTQYF
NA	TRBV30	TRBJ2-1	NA	TGTGCCTGGACCCTGGGCAACTACAATGAGCAGTTCTTC	CAWTLGNYNEQFF
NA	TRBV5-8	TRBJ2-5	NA	TGTGCCAGCAGCGGCGTGAGACAAGAGACCCAGTACTTC	CASSGVRQETQYF
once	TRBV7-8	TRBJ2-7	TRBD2	TGTGCCAGCAGCTTACGGCGGGAGGGCGTCTTAGAGCAGTACTTC	CASSLRREGVLEQYF
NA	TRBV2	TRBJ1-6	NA	TGTGCCAGCTATAGGGGGGTTGGATCACCCCTCCACTTT	CASYRGVGSPLHF
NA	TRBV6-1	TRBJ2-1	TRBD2	TGTGCCAGCAGTGGGTCGGGGAGCGGGGTCTACAATGAGCAGTTCTTC	CASSGSGSGVYNEQFF
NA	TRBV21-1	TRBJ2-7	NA	TGTGCCAGCAGCCCCCTCGACACCCCATCCTACGAGCAGTACTTC	CASSPLDTPSYEQYF
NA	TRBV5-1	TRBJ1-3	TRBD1	TGCGCCAGCAGGGGGACAGGGGGCGCTGGAAACACCATATATTTT	CASRGTGGAGNTIYF
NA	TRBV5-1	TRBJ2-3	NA	TGCGCCAGCAGCTGGGGGAGGGATACGCAGTATTTT	CASSWGRDTQYF
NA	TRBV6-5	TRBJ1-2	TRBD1	TGTGCCAGCACGCAACACATCGACAGGGGGAATGGCTACACCTTC	CASTQHIDRGNGYTF
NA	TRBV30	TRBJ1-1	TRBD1	TGTGCCTGGAGTGTGGGGCAGGGGGCCATGAACACTGAAGCTTTCTTT	CAWSVGQGAMNTEAFF